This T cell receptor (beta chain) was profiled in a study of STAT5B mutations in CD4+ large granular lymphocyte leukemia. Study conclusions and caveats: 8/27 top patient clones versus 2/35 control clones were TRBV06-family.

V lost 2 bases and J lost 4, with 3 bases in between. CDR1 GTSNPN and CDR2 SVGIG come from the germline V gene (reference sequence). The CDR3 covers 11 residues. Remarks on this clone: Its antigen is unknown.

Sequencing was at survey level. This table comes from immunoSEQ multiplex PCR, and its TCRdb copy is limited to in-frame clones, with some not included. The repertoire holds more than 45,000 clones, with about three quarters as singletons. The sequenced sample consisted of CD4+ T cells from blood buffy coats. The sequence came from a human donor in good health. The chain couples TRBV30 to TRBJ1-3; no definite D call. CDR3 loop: CAWSRGNTIYF. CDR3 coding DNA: TGTGCCTGGAGTAGAGGAAACACCATATATTTT.